Sequencing of this T cell receptor (beta chain) was carried out in a study of blood T cell repertoires in COVID-19. Whole-study context: Samples of COVID-19 (acute and convalescent) were obtained from the United States, Italy and Spain.

Only a few counts were recorded for this clone. The authors' processing: Estimated nucleated cell counts came from reference gene primer amplification. Assay used: immunoSEQ multiplex PCR; TCRdb lists only in-frame clones, some missing. V and J calls and clone size are as listed in that table; D and trimming were resolved from the DNA. This repertoire shows fewer than 95,000 clones, approximately 88% found once; its top ten account for 0.47%. This CDR3 region has 16 residues. CDR1 is SGDLS and CDR2 is YYNGEE in the germline V gene. V shed 0 bases and J 10 bases; nucleotides not matched to a gene: 9. The chain employs TRBV9 and TRBJ1-6; 8 nucleotides agree with TRBD1. Sequenced: peripheral blood. The receptor comes from a man between 60 and 75 years old with acute or convalescent COVID-19. Here the CDR3 DNA reads TGTGCCAGCAGCGTAGATTCAGGGACAGGACTCTCACCCCTCCACTTT. This encodes CASSVDSGTGLSPLHF.